This T cell receptor beta chain was sequenced during a study of blood T cells in healthy people across ages. This clonotype has more than one count but fewer than ten. What it binds is unknown. The study, taken as a whole, reports: With age, beta diversity per million T cells declined roughly linearly, significantly by approximately 41.

A second PCR, run for roughly 7 to 11 cycles, used a sample-barcoded 5' primer plus a J-beta primer mix. TCRdb re-derived calls from the 5' RACE reads in MiXCR, one entry per CDR3 protein. The sample lists roughly 1.7 million distinct CDR3 sequences; almost 35% were seen once. The CDR3 length is 16 residues. Germline loops: CDR1 DFQATT, CDR2 SNEGSKA (reference sequence). Trimming cost V 1 base and J 5 bases; bases outside gene matches: 10. This receptor was taken from a woman in her twenties or thirties in good health. The sample taken for sequencing was blood. The J gene is TRBJ2-1, the V gene TRBV20-1, with TRBD1 matching over 8 bases. CDR3 DNA sequence: TGCAGTGCTAGAGGTTTATCGGGACAGGCTAACAATGAGCAGTTCTTC. Protein product: CSARGLSGQANNEQFF.